This T cell receptor (beta chain) was identified in a study of T cells in Graves' hyperthyroidism and ophthalmopathy. What was amplified from RNA transcripts were TCR beta CDR3 regions. TCR CDR3 regions were first amplified by RT-PCR with HTBI primers. TCRdb recomputed calls from the multiplex PCR reads with MiXCR, one row per CDR3 protein. Of around 420,000 distinct CDR3 sequences in the sample, 15% to 17% were seen once. In making diagnoses, clinical symptoms, serum thyroxine and TRAb, thyroid ultrasound and orbital computed tomography were all used. V was trimmed by 3 bases and J by 4 bases, leaving 16 bases between them. This CDR3 contains 15 residues. CDR1 is MNHNS and CDR2 is SASEGT in the germline V gene. This clonotype was counted only a few times.

The V gene is TRBV6-1, the J gene TRBJ2-7, with D perhaps matching TRBD1 (5 bases). This sequence originates from a woman between 18 and 30 years old with Graves' hyperthyroidism. The sample consisted of blood. The CDR3 loop reads CASSEDQGRIYEQYF. The CDR3 bases are TGTGCCAGCAGTGAGGACCAGGGTAGAATTTACGAGCAGTACTTC.